These 32 T cell receptor beta chains originate from one sample sequenced in a study of cytomegalovirus exposure and HLA in healthy donors. Both 60 Vbeta primers and 13 Jbeta primers went into the PCR. The table came from immunoSEQ multiplex PCR; TCRdb's copy has only in-frame clones and leaves some out. The sample lists roughly 190,000 clones; around 86% were seen once. The specimen was PBMCs. These receptors all stem from a woman aged 18-30 years in good health and CMV-seronegative.

The chain combines TRBV29-1 with TRBJ2-7, with 9 positions matching TRBD1. Germline loops: CDR1 SQVTM, CDR2 ANQGSEA. This CDR3 has 14 residues. V lost 4 bases and J lost 4; bases outside the gene matches: 8. The CDR3 sequence: CSVAGRDREYEQYF. As DNA, the CDR3 is TGCAGCGTTGCGGGGCGGGACAGGGAATACGAGCAGTACTTC.

The CDR3 bases are TGTGCCAGTTCGGACCGGGGTGTAGGGGAGCTGTTTTTT. Translated, it gives CASSDRGVGELFF. The V gene is TRBV19, the J gene TRBJ2-2, with D possibly matching TRBD2 (5 bases). CDR1 is LNHDA and CDR2 is SQIVND in the germline V gene (reference sequence). V was pared by 8 bases and J by 8 bases, with 15 bases between. CDR3 length: 13 residues.

This chain joins TRBV6-4 and TRBJ2-1; 12 bases line up with TRBD2. The germline CDR1 and CDR2 sequences are MRHNA and SNTAGT. V dropped 5 bases and J dropped 7; count of bases not matched to a gene: 6. The length of the CDR3 is 15 residues. The DNA of the CDR3 is TGTGCCAGCAGTAGCTCTAGCGGGGGGGCGAATGAGCAGTTCTTC. Translating it yields CASSSSSGGANEQFF.

This clone was seen more than once but under ten times. The chain has TRBV6-6 and TRBJ1-1; a weak D match, TRBD1 (5 bases). This CDR3 is 14 amino acids long. Germline CDR1 MNHNY, CDR2 SVGAGI (reference sequence). V was pared by 4 bases and J by 0 bases, with 9 bases between. CDR3 region: CASSFPGMNTEAFF. DNA for the CDR3: TGTGCCAGCAGTTTTCCAGGGATGAACACTGAAGCTTTCTTT.

This chain links TRBV7-9 with TRBJ1-1; D is undetermined. V lost 5 bases, J lost 1 base, and 11 bases lay in between. CDR1 and CDR2 (germline): SEHNR, FQNEAQ (reference sequence). CDR3 size: 14 residues. DNA of the CDR3: TGTGCCAGCAGCCGCGGTGGCTCGAACACTGAAGCTTTCTTT. Protein: CASSRGGSNTEAFF.

This clone was seen a single time. The V and J genes are TRBV28 and TRBJ1-6; TRBD1 agrees at 8 bases. The CDR3 totals 16 residues. V shed 6 bases and J 6 bases; nucleotides not matched to a gene: 10. Germline CDR1 is MDHEN and CDR2 is SYDVKM. The CDR3 region is CASRPHRGTGNSPLHF. Written as DNA, the CDR3 is TGTGCCAGCAGACCCCACCGGGGGACAGGTAATTCACCCCTCCACTTT.

This clone was seen once. The chain recombines TRBV6-5 with TRBJ1-1; D is uncertain. Trimming shortened V by 2 bases and J by 1 base, and 11 bases separated the two germline ends. CDR3 length: 15 amino acids. Germline V gene lookup returns CDR1 MNHEY and CDR2 SVGAGI. The CDR3 coding sequence is TGTGCCAGCAGTTACGAGAAGGGAGCGAACACTGAAGCTTTCTTT. Translating gives CASSYEKGANTEAFF.

V is TRBV28 and J is TRBJ1-5; D is ambiguous. V lost 2 bases to trimming and J lost 4 bases, with 15 bases between them. The length of the CDR3 is 16 residues. Germline V gene sequence: CDR1 MDHEN, CDR2 SYDVKM. DNA of the CDR3: TGTGCCAGCAGTTTAAGTGCAGGATTAGCGAATCAGCCCCAGCATTTT. It translates to CASSLSAGLANQPQHF.

V is TRBV5-4 and J is TRBJ2-2, with D uncertain. V was shortened by 0 bases and J by 7 bases, with 10 bases between the two germline ends. The germline CDR1 and CDR2 sequences are SGHNT and YYREEE (reference sequence). The CDR3 covers 14 residues. The CDR3 here is CASSLEFQDGELFF. The CDR3 nucleotides read TGTGCCAGCAGCTTGGAATTTCAGGACGGGGAGCTGTTTTTT.

The J gene is TRBJ2-5, the V gene TRBV5-1; 10 bases are shared with TRBD2. CDR3 length: 14 residues. Germline V gives CDR1 SGHRS, CDR2 YFSETQ. V was clipped by 3 bases and J by 7 bases; unmatched bases: 6. CDR3 DNA sequence: TGCGCCAGCAGCTCCACTAGCGGGGTGGGGACCCAGTACTTC. It yields the protein CASSSTSGVGTQYF.

This chain connects TRBV5-4 to TRBJ2-7; possible D gene TRBD1, 7 bases. V was cut by 4 bases and J by 3 bases, with 17 bases left in between. Per the germline V gene, CDR1 is SGHNT and CDR2 is YYREEE (reference sequence). CDR3 length equals 15 residues. The CDR3, as DNA: TGTGCCAGCAGCGCGGGACAGACCCCGAACTACGAGCAGTACTTC. Protein sequence: CASSAGQTPNYEQYF.

J is TRBJ1-1 and V is TRBV13; 8 positions agree with TRBD1. The CDR3 extends over 14 amino acids. Germline V gives CDR1 PRHDT, CDR2 FYEKMQ (reference sequence). V was clipped by 3 bases and J by 6 bases; unmatched bases: 6. CDR3 nucleotide sequence: TGTGCCAGCAGCTTGGGACAGGTGGGCTCTGAAGCTTTCTTT. Protein sequence: CASSLGQVGSEAFF.

The V and J genes are TRBV7-9 and TRBJ1-1, with 8 bases aligning to TRBD1. J gave up 4 bases and V 5 bases, and 9 bases lay outside the gene matches. This CDR3 region has 15 residues. The germline V gene encodes CDR1 SEHNR and CDR2 FQNEAQ (reference sequence). The CDR3 here is CASSDPRGLRTEAFF. The CDR3 coding sequence is TGTGCCAGCAGCGATCCCAGGGGGCTTCGCACTGAAGCTTTCTTT.

A remark on this clone: The germline gene is not matched at one end of the junction; a read error may be the cause. The chain combines TRBV7-9 with TRBJ2-1; D may be TRBD1 (6 bases). From germline, CDR1 is SEHNR and CDR2 FQNEAQ (reference sequence). This CDR3 region has 17 residues. The DNA of the CDR3 is TGTTCCAGCCTGACCCCCGAACAGGGCAACTCCTACAATGAGCAGTTCTTC. Its translation is CSSLTPEQGNSYNEQFF.

The rearrangement links TRBV28 to TRBJ2-1; 7 bases agree with TRBD1. This CDR3 is built from 13 residues. The germline gives CDR1 MDHEN, CDR2 SYDVKM. V shed 6 bases and J 6 bases; nucleotides not matched to a gene: 5. The CDR3 DNA sequence: TGTGCCAGCAGCTGGGACAGCTCCAATGAGCAGTTCTTC. The encoded protein is CASSWDSSNEQFF.

The chain has TRBV5-4 and TRBJ2-7, with TRBD2 matching over 13 bases. There are 16 residues in the CDR3. From germline, CDR1 is SGHNT and CDR2 YYREEE (reference sequence). The V and J ends lost 4 bases and 0 bases, in that order; junction bases with no gene match: 4. Here the CDR3 reads CASSPGLAGDSYEQYF. In nucleotides, the CDR3 is TGTGCCAGCAGCCCCGGACTAGCGGGAGACTCCTACGAGCAGTACTTC.

The rearrangement joins TRBV6-5 to TRBJ2-7; D gene ambiguous. The CDR3 runs 11 residues. The germline gives CDR1 MNHEY, CDR2 SVGAGI. Trimming pared 5 bases from V and 4 bases from J, leaving 6 bases between. CDR3 DNA: TGTGCCAGCAGTAGAGGATACGAGCAGTACTTC. Protein: CASSRGYEQYF.

This clone appeared a single time. V gene TRBV9 combines with J gene TRBJ2-3; TRBD1 agrees at 8 bases. The V segment lost 3 bases and the J segment 2 bases; nucleotides outside the gene matches: 5. There are 15 residues in the CDR3. The germline CDR1 and CDR2 sequences are SGDLS and YYNGEE. In nucleotides, the CDR3 is TGTGCCAGCAGCGGCCGGGACAGGTCCACAGATACGCAGTATTTT. Its translation is CASSGRDRSTDTQYF.

The chain links TRBV4-2 to TRBJ2-1, with TRBD2 matching over 10 bases. CDR3 length equals 16 residues. Germline V gene lookup returns CDR1 LGHNA and CDR2 YNFKEQ. V trimming: 1 base; J trimming: 12 bases; junction bases outside the gene matches: 12. This chain's CDR3 is CASSQVAASGSAGQFF. The CDR3 DNA is TGTGCCAGCAGCCAAGTCGCGGCTAGCGGGAGTGCGGGGCAGTTCTTC.

The CDR3 is CASRLGCGENTDTQYF. CDR3 sequence (DNA): TGTGCCAGCCGACTCGGTTGCGGGGAGAACACAGATACGCAGTATTTT. V and J are TRBV21-1 and TRBJ2-3; TRBD2 is the table's D call, not checked against the DNA. TRBV21-1 is termed a pseudogene. The CDR3 consists of 16 residues.

The chain uses TRBV14 and TRBJ2-1; TRBD2 matches 12 bases. CDR1 SGHDN and CDR2 FVKESK come from the germline V gene. The CDR3 is made up of 16 amino acids. V lost 6 bases and J lost 5; bases outside the gene matches: 8. CDR3 region: CASSPLAGGPNNEQFF. In nucleotides, the CDR3 is TGTGCCAGCAGTCCCCTAGCGGGAGGGCCCAACAATGAGCAGTTCTTC.

The rearrangement uses TRBV6-1 and TRBJ1-1; the D gene is possibly TRBD1 (5 bases). The CDR3 runs to 14 residues. Germline CDR1 MNHNS, CDR2 SASEGT. The V end lost 4 bases, the J end lost 4 bases, and 13 bases lay between the germline ends. The DNA for the CDR3 is TGTGCCAGCAGTGTCCAGGGCCGCGGCACTGAAGCTTTCTTT. Protein product: CASSVQGRGTEAFF.

The genes are TRBV9 and TRBJ2-5; possible D gene TRBD2, 5 bases. Germline V gene data show CDR1 as SGDLS and CDR2 as YYNGEE. The CDR3 covers 13 residues. V lost 0 bases, J lost 3 bases, and 6 bases lay in between. The CDR3 sequence is CASSVGTEETQYF. The CDR3 nucleotides are TGTGCCAGCAGCGTAGGGACTGAAGAGACCCAGTACTTC.

This chain links TRBV6-1 with TRBJ2-1; D unresolved. Trimming took off 0 bases at V and 2 bases at J, with 8 bases between the two ends. CDR1 and CDR2 (germline): MNHNS, SASEGT. CDR3 length equals 15 residues. The CDR3 reads CASSEASVTYNEQFF. CDR3 in DNA: TGTGCCAGCAGTGAAGCGTCAGTTACCTACAATGAGCAGTTCTTC.

V and J are TRBV10-3 and TRBJ2-2, with 8 nucleotides matching TRBD2. J lost 6 bases, V lost 0 bases, and 9 bases had no gene match. Germline-derived CDR1 and CDR2 are ENHRY and SYGVKD. The CDR3 consists of 17 residues. The chain's CDR3 is CAISESKAGVLSGELFF. In nucleotides, the CDR3 is TGTGCCATCAGTGAGTCGAAAGCGGGAGTACTCTCCGGGGAGCTGTTTTTT.

V is TRBV27 and J is TRBJ2-2, with D possibly TRBD1 on 5 matching bases. This CDR3 comprises 14 residues. Per germline, CDR1 MNHEY and CDR2 SMNVEV (reference sequence). With 2 bases removed from V and 5 bases from J, the gap between germline ends came to 9 bases. The CDR3 bases are TGTGCCAGCAGTTTAGAACAGGAGACCGGGGAGCTGTTTTTT. Encoded protein: CASSLEQETGELFF.

J is TRBJ2-3 and V is TRBV9; possible D gene TRBD2, 6 bases. In germline, CDR1 is SGDLS, CDR2 YYNGEE. CDR3 length equals 13 residues. Trimming stripped 2 bases from V and 5 bases from J, with 9 bases between. The CDR3 DNA sequence: TGTGCCAGCAGCGTCGGGGGTGGAGATACGCAGTATTTT. It codes for CASSVGGGDTQYF.

Only one count was recorded for this clone. This chain links TRBV6-6 with TRBJ2-5; D might be TRBD2 (6 bases). The J call may be incorrect, as the DNA end agrees better with TRBJ2-7. The CDR3 length is 13 residues. Per the germline V gene, CDR1 is MNHNY and CDR2 is SVGAGI (reference sequence). This chain's CDR3 is CASSLEGLYEQYF. In nucleotides, the CDR3 is TGTGCCAGCAGCCTAGAGGGACTCTACGAGCAGTACTTC.

This chain links TRBV2 with TRBJ2-2, with 7 nucleotides matching TRBD2. CDR3 length: 15 amino acids. CDR1 SNHLY and CDR2 FYNNEI come from the germline V gene. J lost 4 bases, V lost 5 bases, and 7 bases had no gene match. The CDR3 protein is CASSRRLAVTGELFF. The CDR3 DNA reads TGTGCCAGCAGTAGAAGACTAGCCGTCACCGGGGAGCTGTTTTTT.

V and J are TRBV11-2 and TRBJ2-7, with TRBD1 as a possible D gene (6 bases). The CDR3 extends over 15 amino acids. Germline CDR1 is SGHAT and CDR2 is FQNNGV. V lost 1 base and J lost 6, with 16 bases in between. The CDR3 region is CASSLGWGRTGEQYF. The CDR3 DNA reads as TGTGCCAGCAGCTTAGGGTGGGGGCGTACAGGCGAGCAGTACTTC.

The genes are TRBV2 and TRBJ2-1; TRBD2 matches 10 bases. The germline CDR1 and CDR2 sequences are SNHLY and FYNNEI. V gave up 8 bases and J gave up 8 bases; unmatched junction bases: 9. The CDR3 extends over 14 amino acids. The CDR3 protein is CASDTSGAYDEQFF. In DNA, the CDR3 is TGTGCCAGCGATACTAGCGGGGCTTACGATGAGCAGTTCTTC.

V and J are TRBV20-1 and TRBJ2-1, with TRBD1 identical over 7 bases. Germline CDR1 reads DFQATT; CDR2 reads SNEGSKA (reference sequence). The length of the CDR3 is 11 residues. V was clipped by 6 bases and J by 8 bases; unmatched bases: 4. CDR3 nucleotide sequence: TGCAGTGCATATGACAGGGATGAGCAGTTCTTC. Protein product: CSAYDRDEQFF.